This TCR beta chain was sequenced during a study of blood T cell repertoires in COVID-19. Background on the study: Sources were T cells, B-cell-depleted T cells, or PBMCs; the material itself was cDNA or gDNA.

This CDR3 has 14 residues. Deletions cut 5 bases from V and 7 bases from J, with 15 bases between. Germline V lookup: CDR1 MNHEY, CDR2 SMNVEV (reference sequence). TCRdb's copy holds only in-frame clones and misses some; the assay was immunoSEQ multiplex PCR. Of hundreds of thousands of clones in the sample, 85% to 90% were seen once. V gene TRBV27 combines with J gene TRBJ1-5, with D hard to call. This TCR derives from a man at least 80 years old with acute or convalescent COVID-19. The sample consisted of peripheral blood. The CDR3: CASSLRTVDQPQHF. The DNA for the CDR3 is TGTGCCAGCAGTCTAAGGACTGTTGACCAGCCCCAGCATTTT.